A selection of T cell receptor beta chains follows, all from one sample in a study of T cells in Graves' hyperthyroidism and ophthalmopathy. MiXCR, applied by TCRdb to the multiplex PCR reads, yields one record per CDR3 protein. The sample contains 550,000 to 700,000 distinct CDR3 sequences, roughly 14% of which appear only once. The material sequenced was blood. The receptor set was obtained from a woman in her thirties or forties with Graves' ophthalmopathy. Both conserved end residues are part of each CDR3. The D gene is left open where the match is weak. Only some rows state a clone size, as once, few, many or a class for expanded clones.

abundance	d_gene	j_gene	v_gene	CDR3nt	CDR3aa
many	NA	TRBJ2-2	TRBV6-1	TGTGCCAGCAGTGAATTGGACGGGGAGCTGTTTTTT	CASSELDGELFF
many	TRBD1	TRBJ1-5	TRBV12-3/TRBV12-4	TGTGCCAGCAAAGGACAGGCGGCTCAGCCCCAGCATTTT	CASKGQAAQPQHF
NA	TRBD1	TRBJ2-5	TRBV6-1	TGTGCCAGCAGTCCCTTGACAGGGATGCAAGAGACCCAGTACTTC	CASSPLTGMQETQYF
many	NA	TRBJ1-2	TRBV28	TGTGCCAGCAGTGGGGATGGCTACACCTTC	CASSGDGYTF
many	NA	TRBJ2-7	TRBV27	TGTGCCAGCAGTTCCAGGGCGTCCGAGCAGTACTTC	CASSSRASEQYF
many	NA	TRBJ2-2	TRBV11-2	TGTGCCAGCAGCTGGGGACAACTATCCACCGGGGAGCTGTTTTTT	CASSWGQLSTGELFF
NA	TRBD1	TRBJ2-7	TRBV27	TGTGCCAGCCGTTTAGGGACAGGGAGCTCCTACGAGCAGTACTTC	CASRLGTGSSYEQYF
many	NA	TRBJ1-1	TRBV27	TGTGCCAGCAGTTCCCCCGGTTGGGGGACTGAAGCTTTCTTT	CASSSPGWGTEAFF
NA	TRBD1	TRBJ1-2	TRBV29-1	TGCAGCGTTGCCTCGACAGGGAACTATGGCTACACCTTC	CSVASTGNYGYTF
NA	NA	TRBJ1-1	TRBV6-1	TGTGCCAGCAGGCTTAATTACCACGATGCTGAAGCTTTCTTT	CASRLNYHDAEAFF
NA	TRBD1	TRBJ2-2	TRBV11-2	TGTGCCAGCAGCTTGATGCGGGGACAGGGGGCCGGGGAGCTGTTTTTT	CASSLMRGQGAGELFF
NA	NA	TRBJ2-5	TRBV9	TGTGCCAGCAGCCTAGGCCCTACCTTAGAGACCCAGTACTTC	CASSLGPTLETQYF
NA	NA	TRBJ1-1	TRBV29-1	TGCAGCGTTGAGACAACAGGGCTCACTGAAGCTTTCTTT	CSVETTGLTEAFF
many	NA	TRBJ2-5	TRBV6-1	TGTGCCAGCGGAAGGGAGTACGGAGAGACCCAGTACTTC	CASGREYGETQYF
many	NA	TRBJ1-2	TRBV11-1	TGTGCCAGCAGCCCCGGACACGGTGGCTACACCTTC	CASSPGHGGYTF
few	NA	TRBJ2-1	TRBV27	TGTGCCAGCACTCGGAAGGAGGCCCGATCATACAATGAGCAGTTCTTC	CASTRKEARSYNEQFF
NA	TRBD1	TRBJ2-7	TRBV6-1	TGTGCCAGCAGTGAAGGACAGGGGGCAGACGAGCAGTACTTC	CASSEGQGADEQYF
many	NA	TRBJ2-7	TRBV2	TGTGCCAGCACCCCAAGGGTGGATACCGAGCAGTACTTC	CASTPRVDTEQYF
many	NA	TRBJ2-5	TRBV20-1	TGCAGTGCTAGAGGGGGGAGGACCTCCTCGACCCAGTACTTC	CSARGGRTSSTQYF
many	NA	TRBJ2-7	TRBV6-2/TRBV6-3	TGTGCCAGCAGTTACCCCACTTTCCAGGGGGGAAGCTACGAGCAGTACTTC	CASSYPTFQGGSYEQYF
many	TRBD1	TRBJ2-7	TRBV25-1	TGTGCCAGCAGTGTAGAGGGACAGGGTGGCACCTACGAGCAGTACTTC	CASSVEGQGGTYEQYF
many	TRBD2	TRBJ2-2	TRBV6-2/TRBV6-3	TGTGCCAGCCGGCGACTAGCGGGAGGAGTGGGGAACACCGGGGAGCTGTTTTTT	CASRRLAGGVGNTGELFF
many	NA	TRBJ1-3	TRBV9	TGTGCCAGCAAAAACGGTGGAAACACCATATATTTT	CASKNGGNTIYF
many	NA	TRBJ2-5	TRBV7-2	TGTGCCAGCAGCTCCCCCCGGGCCTGGGAGACCCAGTACTTC	CASSSPRAWETQYF
many	NA	TRBJ2-5	TRBV2	TGTGCCAGCCAGATGCGAGCGCTGGAGACCCAGTACTTC	CASQMRALETQYF
many	TRBD1	TRBJ1-5	TRBV19	TGTGCCAGTACCCCGACAGGGGGCAATCAGCCCCAGCATTTT	CASTPTGGNQPQHF
few	TRBD1	TRBJ2-4	TRBV11-3	TGTGCCAGCAGCTCAGGGGGCGTTGGAAACATTCAGTACTTC	CASSSGGVGNIQYF
many	NA	TRBJ2-3	TRBV27	TGTGCCAGCAATAAGAGGGGTGCAGATACGCAGTATTTT	CASNKRGADTQYF
many	NA	TRBJ1-1	TRBV28	TGTGCCAGCACCTTTTTTTCAGGGAGGACTGAAGCTTTCTTT	CASTFFSGRTEAFF
many	NA	TRBJ2-7	TRBV6-1	TGTGCCAGCAGTGTCCGGGACGGTCCCTACGAGCAGTACTTC	CASSVRDGPYEQYF
few	NA	TRBJ1-1	TRBV4-2	TGTGCCAGCAGCCGATTGGGGGGTATCCCTGAAGCTTTCTTT	CASSRLGGIPEAFF
many	TRBD1	TRBJ2-7	TRBV6-5	TGTGCCAGCAATAGCCGACAGGGGCTCTACGAGCAGTACTTC	CASNSRQGLYEQYF
many	NA	TRBJ2-2	TRBV6-2/TRBV6-3	TGTGCCAGCAGTTACGGCGGGATCAACACCGGGGAGCTGTTTTTT	CASSYGGINTGELFF
many	TRBD1	TRBJ2-7	TRBV11-2	TGTGCCAGCAGCCTCACAGGGGGCGCTTCCTACGAGCAGTACTTC	CASSLTGGASYEQYF
NA	NA	TRBJ2-5	TRBV24-1	TGTGCCACCAGTGACCCCAGGGGGGTTGTCCGAGAGACCCAGTACTTC	CATSDPRGVVRETQYF
few	TRBD2	TRBJ2-5	TRBV20-1	TGCAGTGCTATCAGCAGCGGGAGACAGACCCGGTACTTC	CSAISSGRQTRYF
many	NA	TRBJ2-7	TRBV19	TGTGCCAGTAGTATAGAAGGCAGGGGAGGCTACGAGCAGTACTTC	CASSIEGRGGYEQYF
many	NA	TRBJ2-7	TRBV18	TGTGCCAGCTCACCAGGACGGGATGGGTACGAGCAGTACTTC	CASSPGRDGYEQYF
NA	NA	TRBJ1-2	TRBV20-1	TGCAGTGCCGCGCACAGCAATTCCAACTATGGCTACACCTTC	CSAAHSNSNYGYTF